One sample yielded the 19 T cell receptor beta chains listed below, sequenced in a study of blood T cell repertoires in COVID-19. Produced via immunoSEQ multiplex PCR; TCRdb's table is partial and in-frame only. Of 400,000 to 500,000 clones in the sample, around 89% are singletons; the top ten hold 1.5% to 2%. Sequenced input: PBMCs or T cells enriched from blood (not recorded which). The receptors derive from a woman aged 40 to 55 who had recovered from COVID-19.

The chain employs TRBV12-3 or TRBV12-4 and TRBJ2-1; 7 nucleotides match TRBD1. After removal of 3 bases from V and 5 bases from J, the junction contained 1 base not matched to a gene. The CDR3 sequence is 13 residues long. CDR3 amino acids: CASSFGTDNEQFF. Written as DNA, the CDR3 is TGTGCCAGCAGTTTTGGGACAGACAATGAGCAGTTCTTC.

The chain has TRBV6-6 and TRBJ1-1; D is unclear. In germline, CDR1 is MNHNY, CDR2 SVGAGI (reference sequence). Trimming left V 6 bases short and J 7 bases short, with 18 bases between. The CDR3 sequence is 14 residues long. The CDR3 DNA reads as TGTGCCAGCAGCCAAAACCCGAGTATCGGTGAAGCTTTCTTT. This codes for CASSQNPSIGEAFF.

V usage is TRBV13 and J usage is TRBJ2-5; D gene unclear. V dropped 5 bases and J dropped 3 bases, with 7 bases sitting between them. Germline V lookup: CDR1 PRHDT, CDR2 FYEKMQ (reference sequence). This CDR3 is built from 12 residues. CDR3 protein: CASSLKKETQYF. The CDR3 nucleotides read TGTGCCAGCAGCCTAAAGAAAGAGACCCAGTACTTC.

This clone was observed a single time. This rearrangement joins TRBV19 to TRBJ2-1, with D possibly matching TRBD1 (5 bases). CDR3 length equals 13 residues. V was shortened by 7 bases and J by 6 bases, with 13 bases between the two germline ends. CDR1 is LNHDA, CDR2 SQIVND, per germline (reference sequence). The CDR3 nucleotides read TGTGCCAGTAAGGGGTATCCCCTCAATGAGCAGTTCTTC. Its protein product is CASKGYPLNEQFF. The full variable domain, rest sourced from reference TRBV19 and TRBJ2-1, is DGGITQSPKYLFRKEGQNVTLSCEQNLNHDAMYWYRQDPGQGLRLIYYSQIVNDFQKGDIAEGYSVSREKKESFPLTVTSAQKNPTAFYLCASKGYPLNEQFFGPGTRLTVL.

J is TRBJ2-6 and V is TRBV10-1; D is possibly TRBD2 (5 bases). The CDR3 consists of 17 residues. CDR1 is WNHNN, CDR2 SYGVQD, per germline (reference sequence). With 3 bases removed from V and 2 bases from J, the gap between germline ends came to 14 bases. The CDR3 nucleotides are TGCGCCAGCAGTGATTCTGAGGGAAAGGCTGGGGCCAACGTCCTGACTTTC. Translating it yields CASSDSEGKAGANVLTF.

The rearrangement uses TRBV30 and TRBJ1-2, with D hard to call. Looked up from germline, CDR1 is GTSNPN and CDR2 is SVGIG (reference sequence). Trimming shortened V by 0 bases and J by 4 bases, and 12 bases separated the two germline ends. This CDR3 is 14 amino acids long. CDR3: CAWSVLREAYGYTF. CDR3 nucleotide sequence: TGTGCCTGGAGTGTACTAAGGGAGGCCTATGGCTACACCTTC.

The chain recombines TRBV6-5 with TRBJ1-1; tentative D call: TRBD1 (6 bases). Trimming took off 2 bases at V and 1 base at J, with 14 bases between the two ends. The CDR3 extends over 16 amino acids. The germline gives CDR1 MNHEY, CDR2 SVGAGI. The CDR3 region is CASSYRGAGENTEAFF. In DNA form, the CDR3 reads TGTGCCAGCAGTTACAGGGGTGCAGGGGAGAACACTGAAGCTTTCTTT.

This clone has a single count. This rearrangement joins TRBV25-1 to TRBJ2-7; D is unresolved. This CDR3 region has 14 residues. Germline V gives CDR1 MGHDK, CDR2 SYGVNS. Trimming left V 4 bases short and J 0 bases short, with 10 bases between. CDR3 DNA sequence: TGTGCCAGCAGTGCAACTGACAACTCCTACGAGCAGTACTTC. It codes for CASSATDNSYEQYF.

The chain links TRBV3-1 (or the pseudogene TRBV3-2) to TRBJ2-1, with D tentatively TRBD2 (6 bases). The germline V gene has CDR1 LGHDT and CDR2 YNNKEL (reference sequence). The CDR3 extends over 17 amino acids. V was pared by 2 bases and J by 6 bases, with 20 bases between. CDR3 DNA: TGTGCCAGCAGCCAATTTTTGGGGGGACCAATCTTCAATGAGCAGTTCTTC. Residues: CASSQFLGGPIFNEQFF.

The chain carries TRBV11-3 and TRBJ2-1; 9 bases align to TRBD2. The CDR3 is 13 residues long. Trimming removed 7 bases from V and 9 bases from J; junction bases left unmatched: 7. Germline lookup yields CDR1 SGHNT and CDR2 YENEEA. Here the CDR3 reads CASKSSREGEQFF. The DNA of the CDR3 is TGTGCCAGCAAATCGTCGCGGGAGGGTGAGCAGTTCTTC.

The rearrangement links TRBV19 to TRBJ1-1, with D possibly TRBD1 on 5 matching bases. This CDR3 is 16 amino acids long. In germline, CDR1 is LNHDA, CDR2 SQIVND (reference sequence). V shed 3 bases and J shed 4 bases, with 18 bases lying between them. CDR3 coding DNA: TGTGCCAGTAGTATGCGGCAGGGCCATTTTACCACTGAAGCTTTCTTT. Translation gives CASSMRQGHFTTEAFF. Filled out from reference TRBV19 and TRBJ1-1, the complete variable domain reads DGGITQSPKYLFRKEGQNVTLSCEQNLNHDAMYWYRQDPGQGLRLIYYSQIVNDFQKGDIAEGYSVSREKKESFPLTVTSAQKNPTAFYLCASSMRQGHFTTEAFFGQGTRLTVV.

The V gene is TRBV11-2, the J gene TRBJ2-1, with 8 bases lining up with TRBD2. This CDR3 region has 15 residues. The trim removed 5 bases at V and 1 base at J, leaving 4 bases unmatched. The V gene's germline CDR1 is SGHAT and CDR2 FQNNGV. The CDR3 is CASSGASGSYNEQFF. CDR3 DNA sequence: TGTGCCAGCAGCGGGGCTAGCGGGTCCTACAATGAGCAGTTCTTC.

In nucleotides, the CDR3 is TGTGCCAGCTCACTTGGGGAGTACACCGGGGAGCTGTTTTTT. Translating gives CASSLGEYTGELFF. The chain carries TRBV18 and TRBJ2-2, with D perhaps matching TRBD2 (5 bases). This CDR3 spans 14 amino acids. Germline V gene lookup returns CDR1 KGHSH and CDR2 LQKENI. V was cut by 4 bases and J by 3 bases, with 9 bases left in between.

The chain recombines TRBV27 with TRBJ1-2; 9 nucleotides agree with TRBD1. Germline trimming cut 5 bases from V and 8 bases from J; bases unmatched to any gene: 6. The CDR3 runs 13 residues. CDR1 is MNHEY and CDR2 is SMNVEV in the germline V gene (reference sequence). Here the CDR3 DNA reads TGTGCCAGCAGTCACGACAGGGGGGAGGGCTACACCTTC. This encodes CASSHDRGEGYTF.

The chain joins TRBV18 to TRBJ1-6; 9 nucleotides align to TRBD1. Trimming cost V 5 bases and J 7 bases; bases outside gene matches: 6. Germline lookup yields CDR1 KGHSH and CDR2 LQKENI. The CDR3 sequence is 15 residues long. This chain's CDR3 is CASSLGQGGNSPLHF. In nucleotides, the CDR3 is TGTGCCAGCTCATTGGGACAGGGAGGAAATTCACCCCTCCACTTT.

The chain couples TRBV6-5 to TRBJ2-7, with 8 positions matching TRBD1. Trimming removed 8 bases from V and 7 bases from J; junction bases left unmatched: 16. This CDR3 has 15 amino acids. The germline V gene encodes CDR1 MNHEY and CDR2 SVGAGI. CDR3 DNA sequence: TGTGCCAGCTCAGGTCTTGGACAGGGTCTACGAGAGCAGTACTTC. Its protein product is CASSGLGQGLREQYF.

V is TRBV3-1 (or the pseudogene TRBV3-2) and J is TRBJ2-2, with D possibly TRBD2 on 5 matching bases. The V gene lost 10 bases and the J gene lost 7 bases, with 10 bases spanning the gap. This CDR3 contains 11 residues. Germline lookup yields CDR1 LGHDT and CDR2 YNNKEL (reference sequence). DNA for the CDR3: TGTGCCACCGGGGTTAGCGGGGAGCTGTTTTTT. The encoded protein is CATGVSGELFF.

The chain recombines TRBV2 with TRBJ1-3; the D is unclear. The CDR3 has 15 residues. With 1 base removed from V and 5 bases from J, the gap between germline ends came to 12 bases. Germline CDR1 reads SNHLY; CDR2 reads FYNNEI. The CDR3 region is CASSEGAGRRNTIYF. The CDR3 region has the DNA TGTGCCAGCAGTGAAGGCGCTGGCAGGCGAAACACCATATATTTT.

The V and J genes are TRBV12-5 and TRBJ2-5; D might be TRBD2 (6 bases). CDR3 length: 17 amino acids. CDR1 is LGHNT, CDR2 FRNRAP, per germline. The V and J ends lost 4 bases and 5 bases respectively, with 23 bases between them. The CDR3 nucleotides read TGTGCTAGTGGTTCCCCGGGAGAGCGGATACCTCCGGAGACCCAGTACTTC. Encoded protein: CASGSPGERIPPETQYF.